This T cell receptor beta chain was sequenced for a study of cytomegalovirus exposure and HLA in healthy donors. Germline lookup yields CDR1 MNHEY and CDR2 SMNVEV (reference sequence). The CDR3 sequence is 15 residues long. The junction had 6 bases not matched to a gene; V was cut back by 5 bases and J by 8 bases. Note on this clone: As yet, its antigen is unknown.

The study's findings and limits: A later analysis linked a missense variant in DCLRE1C to the trimming of TCR beta V and J genes.

Use of 60 Vbeta and 13 Jbeta primers characterized the PCR. This table comes from immunoSEQ multiplex PCR, and its TCRdb copy is limited to in-frame clones, with some not included. The sample has a few hundred thousand clones; 80% are singletons. This clonotype was obtained from a girl aged 2 to 10 in good health and CMV-seronegative. The V and J genes are TRBV27 and TRBJ2-1, with TRBD2 matching over 13 bases. Sequenced input: PBMCs. DNA of the CDR3: TGTGCCAGCAGTCCCGGACTAGCGGGGGTGTATGAGCAGTTCTTC. It yields the protein CASSPGLAGVYEQFF.